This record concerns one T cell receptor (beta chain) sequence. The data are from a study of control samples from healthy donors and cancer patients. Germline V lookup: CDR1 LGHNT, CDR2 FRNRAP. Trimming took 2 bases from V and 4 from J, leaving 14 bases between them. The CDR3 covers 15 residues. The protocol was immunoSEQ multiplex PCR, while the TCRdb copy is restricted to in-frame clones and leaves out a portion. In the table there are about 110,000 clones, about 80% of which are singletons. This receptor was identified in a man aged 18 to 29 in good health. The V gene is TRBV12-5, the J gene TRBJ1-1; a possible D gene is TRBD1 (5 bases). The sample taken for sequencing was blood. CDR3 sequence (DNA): TGTGCTAGTGGTTTGATGGGACTTCGGGGCACTGAAGCTTTCTTT. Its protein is CASGLMGLRGTEAFF.